The next 30 T cell receptor beta chains were all read from a single sample in a study of liver allograft versus peripheral blood T cells. Study at large: Repertoires from peripheral blood of liver transplant recipients were compared with those inside their transplanted livers.

TCRdb re-derived calls from the reads in MiXCR, one entry per CDR3 protein. This repertoire shows approximately 15,000 distinct CDR3 sequences, roughly a fifth found once; its top ten account for roughly 13%. The origin of the receptors is a human patient who had a liver transplant. Some T cells may be the graft donor's.

The V and J genes are TRBV30 and TRBJ2-1; tentatively, D is TRBD2 (6 bases). The V and J ends lost 5 bases and 5 bases respectively, with 13 bases between them. Germline V gene data show CDR1 as GTSNPN and CDR2 as SVGIG (reference sequence). The CDR3 contains 13 residues. DNA for the CDR3: TGTGCCTGGTCGGCGGGGCCTAACAATGAGCAGTTCTTC. It specifies CAWSAGPNNEQFF.

This clonotype was recorded at least ten times. This chain joins TRBV6-1 and TRBJ1-2; no reliable D call. Germline V CDR1 and CDR2: MNHNS, SASEGT. The CDR3 is 12 amino acids. V was pared by 10 bases and J by 0 bases, with 9 bases between. The CDR3 reads CATRRPNYGYTF. CDR3 in DNA: TGTGCCACCCGAAGGCCTAACTATGGCTACACCTTC.

This clonotype has just a few counts. The J gene is TRBJ2-7, the V gene TRBV19; D remains unclear. The CDR3 contains 14 residues. CDR1 and CDR2 (germline): LNHDA, SQIVND (reference sequence). V was pared by 5 bases and J by 5 bases, with 16 bases between. CDR3 nucleotides: TGTGCCAGTAGTTCCCCCGGTCCCTTTAACGAGCAGTACTTC. Translation gives CASSSPGPFNEQYF.

The rearrangement joins TRBV28 to TRBJ1-6; possibly TRBD1 for D (5 bases). Germline V gene data show CDR1 as MDHEN and CDR2 as SYDVKM. The CDR3 is 12 amino acids. Trimming removed 6 bases from V and 7 bases from J, with 7 bases in between. The CDR3 DNA sequence: TGTGCCAGCAGCCCAGGGAATTCACCCCTCCACTTT. This translates into CASSPGNSPLHF.

In this sample, this clonotype is medium-sized. The chain couples TRBV18 to TRBJ1-4, with no clear D. CDR3 length: 14 amino acids. The V gene lost 3 bases and the J gene lost 4 bases, with 9 bases spanning the gap. Germline V CDR1 and CDR2: KGHSH, LQKENI. CDR3 coding DNA: TGTGCCAGCTCACCTGCAGCCTTTAATGAAAAACTGTTTTTT. Residues: CASSPAAFNEKLFF.

There are many counts of this clonotype. The V and J genes are TRBV6-2 or TRBV6-3 and TRBJ2-2, with 7 bases that match TRBD1. Germline V gene data show CDR1 as MNHEY and CDR2 as SVGEGT. The V gene end was trimmed by 4 bases and the J gene end by 3 bases; junction bases not matched to a gene: 5. The length of the CDR3 is 15 residues. Here the CDR3 DNA reads TGTGCCAGCAGTTGGGACAGCCCCTACACCGGGGAGCTGTTTTTT. It codes for CASSWDSPYTGELFF.

This clonotype was seen ten or more times. The rearrangement uses TRBV29-1 and TRBJ1-6; D not certain. V lost 6 bases, J lost 3 bases, and 12 bases lay in between. Looked up from germline, CDR1 is SQVTM and CDR2 is ANQGSEA. The CDR3 is 14 residues long. The CDR3 region is CSVQEGYYNSPLHF. DNA for the CDR3: TGCAGCGTCCAAGAGGGTTACTATAATTCACCCCTCCACTTT.

This clonotype was seen more than once but under ten times. The chain has TRBV12-5 and TRBJ1-1, with 7 bases identical to TRBD1. CDR1 is LGHNT and CDR2 is FRNRAP in the germline V gene. The trim removed 2 bases at V and 4 bases at J, leaving 4 bases unmatched. The CDR3 consists of 14 residues. The CDR3 region has the DNA TGTGCTAGTGGTTTGTCCCCAGGGGGCACTGAAGCTTTCTTT. Amino acids: CASGLSPGGTEAFF.

V is TRBV2 and J is TRBJ2-1; 12 bases fit TRBD2. The V and J ends lost 4 bases and 5 bases, in that order; junction bases with no gene match: 6. The germline V gene encodes CDR1 SNHLY and CDR2 FYNNEI. CDR3 length: 16 residues. CDR3 DNA: TGTGCCAGCAGTGGGTGGACTAGCGGGGCTAACAATGAGCAGTTCTTC. It yields the protein CASSGWTSGANNEQFF.

This sequence joins TRBV20-1 and TRBJ1-5; possibly TRBD1 for D (5 bases). The CDR3 runs 15 residues. Germline CDR1 DFQATT, CDR2 SNEGSKA (reference sequence). The V end was cut by 2 bases, the J end by 1 base, with 12 bases between. The CDR3, as DNA: TGCAGTGCTAGAAGACCCAAGGGGAGCAATCAGCCCCAGCATTTT. This gives the protein CSARRPKGSNQPQHF.

The table lists this clonotype with a few counts. The chain links TRBV19 to TRBJ1-5; possible D gene TRBD1, 5 bases. Per germline, CDR1 LNHDA and CDR2 SQIVND (reference sequence). V lost 4 bases and J 5 bases, leaving 15 bases between the germline ends. CDR3 length: 15 amino acids. CDR3 residues: CASSSSGQIHQPQHF. The CDR3 DNA is TGTGCCAGTAGTAGCTCGGGGCAGATTCATCAGCCCCAGCATTTT.

The V call is TRBV28, the J call TRBJ2-2; D ambiguous. The CDR3 totals 16 residues. V was cut by 3 bases and J by 2 bases, with 13 bases left in between. The germline CDR1 and CDR2 sequences are MDHEN and SYDVKM. The CDR3 region is CASSLTVGSNTGELFF. The CDR3 DNA sequence: TGTGCCAGCAGTTTGACTGTCGGGTCCAACACCGGGGAGCTGTTTTTT.

Many counts were recorded for this clonotype. V usage is TRBV10-3 and J usage is TRBJ2-7, with D perhaps matching TRBD1 (5 bases). Looked up from germline, CDR1 is ENHRY and CDR2 is SYGVKD. The CDR3 has 13 amino acids. V lost 3 bases to trimming and J lost 4 bases, with 10 bases between them. The CDR3 spells CAISDRVGYEQYF. The CDR3 nucleotides are TGTGCCATCAGTGACAGGGTTGGTTACGAGCAGTACTTC.

This clonotype was recorded only once. Since a much larger clone is just one base distant, this may be a read error. The chain uses TRBV19 and TRBJ2-3; tentatively, D is TRBD1 (6 bases). This CDR3 is built from 16 residues. Germline CDR1 and CDR2: LNHDA and SQIVND (reference sequence). The V and J ends lost 5 bases and 6 bases respectively, with 21 bases between them. The CDR3 DNA is TGTGCCAGTAGTGCACCGGGACATGGGGTTCACGATACGCAGTATTTT. Protein: CASSAPGHGVHDTQYF.

This clonotype came up a few times. J is TRBJ1-5 and V is TRBV6-5; TRBD1 agrees at 7 bases. CDR1 is MNHEY, CDR2 SVGAGI, per germline. The CDR3 runs to 14 residues. V was pared by 6 bases and J by 4 bases, with 6 bases of the junction left unmatched. The CDR3 DNA is TGTGCCAGCAGAAAACAGGGGCTTAATCAGCCCCAGCATTTT. Its protein product is CASRKQGLNQPQHF.

In this sample, this clonotype turned up many times. This rearrangement joins TRBV6-1 to TRBJ1-5; D is unclear. The germline V and J ends were trimmed by 1 base and 4 bases, with 11 bases remaining between them. Germline values: CDR1 MNHNS, CDR2 SASEGT. The CDR3 consists of 15 residues. In DNA, the CDR3 is TGTGCCAGCAGTGAAGGGCAGTCGGCGAATCAGCCCCAGCATTTT. Protein sequence: CASSEGQSANQPQHF.

This clonotype was counted a few times. This chain links TRBV5-4 with TRBJ1-2, with a tentative D call TRBD1 (6 bases). Trimming took 1 base from V and 6 from J, leaving 16 bases between them. The length of the CDR3 is 15 residues. The germline CDR1 and CDR2 sequences are SGHNT and YYREEE (reference sequence). The CDR3 region has the DNA TGTGCCAGCAGCTTGCTCCGGGACACCCTAAATGGCTACACCTTC. Protein product: CASSLLRDTLNGYTF.

In its sample, this clonotype was seen a few times. Germline and junction disagree at one end, which may indicate a read error. V is TRBV18 and J is TRBJ2-7, with TRBD2 matching 16 bases. The germline V gene has CDR1 KGHSH and CDR2 LQKENI. The CDR3 runs to 17 residues. The CDR3 nucleotides read TGTGCCAGCTCACCATTTATGGACGGTGGGACTAGCGGGAGGGCCAACTTC. Its protein is CASSPFMDGGTSGRANF.

V usage is TRBV12-3 or TRBV12-4 and J usage is TRBJ1-5; maybe TRBD1 (5 bases). The CDR3 contains 14 residues. The V and J ends lost 3 bases and 2 bases respectively, with 8 bases between them. The CDR3 DNA is TGTGCCAGCAGTTTTCAGGGTGGCAATCAGCCCCAGCATTTT. Protein: CASSFQGGNQPQHF.

This clonotype has at least ten counts. The rearrangement joins TRBV18 to TRBJ1-1; D ambiguous. This CDR3 has 11 residues. Trimming took 6 bases from V and 6 from J, leaving 8 bases between them. Germline CDR1 KGHSH, CDR2 LQKENI. The CDR3 nucleotides read TGTGCCAGCTCGGGTAATTCTGAAGCTTTCTTT. This sequence encodes CASSGNSEAFF.

This clonotype was observed at least ten times. J is TRBJ2-1 and V is TRBV27; 7 nucleotides agree with TRBD2. Germline V CDR1 and CDR2: MNHEY, SMNVEV (reference sequence). The CDR3 is 16 residues long. V was pared by 2 bases and J by 7 bases, with 11 bases of the junction left unmatched. This chain's CDR3 is CASSLEGLSGMNEQFF. The CDR3 bases are TGTGCCAGCAGTTTAGAGGGACTGAGCGGGATGAATGAGCAGTTCTTC.

This chain uses TRBV5-6 with TRBJ1-1; D is uncertain. V shed 0 bases and J shed 0 bases, with 9 bases lying between them. Germline V gene data show CDR1 as SGHDT and CDR2 as YYEEEE. The CDR3 covers 15 residues. The CDR3 DNA reads TGTGCCAGCAGCTTGGGACCAGTTATGAACACTGAAGCTTTCTTT. Translation gives CASSLGPVMNTEAFF.

This clonotype was detected only a few times. V usage is TRBV28 and J usage is TRBJ2-5, with 9 nucleotides matching TRBD2. The CDR3 is made up of 14 amino acids. The junction had 3 bases not matched to a gene; V was cut back by 5 bases and J by 2 bases. The germline V gene has CDR1 MDHEN and CDR2 SYDVKM. CDR3 sequence reads: CASSVAGDQETQYF. CDR3 sequence (DNA): TGTGCCAGCAGTGTAGCGGGGGATCAAGAGACCCAGTACTTC.

This clonotype was detected many times. The V and J genes are TRBV7-2 and TRBJ2-1; 7 positions agree with TRBD1. There are 14 residues in the CDR3. V dropped 5 bases and J dropped 5; count of bases not matched to a gene: 6. Germline-derived CDR1 and CDR2 are SGHTA and FQGNSA. CDR3 region: CASSRQGRNNEQFF. The CDR3, as DNA: TGTGCCAGCAGCCGACAGGGAAGGAACAATGAGCAGTTCTTC.

The V and J genes are TRBV30 and TRBJ1-2; no clear D gene. Germline V gene sequence: CDR1 GTSNPN, CDR2 SVGIG (reference sequence). Trimming left V 7 bases short and J 4 bases short, with 19 bases between. This CDR3 contains 14 residues. DNA of the CDR3: TGTGCCTCGAATTTAGCTCGGGAAACCTATGGCTACACCTTC. Amino acids: CASNLARETYGYTF.

The V call is TRBV6-2 or TRBV6-3, the J call TRBJ1-1; D remains unclear. The CDR3 spans 13 residues. The germline V gene has CDR1 MNHEY and CDR2 SVGEGT. V lost 5 bases and J 1 base, leaving 8 bases between the germline ends. CDR3 nucleotides: TGTGCCAGCAGTGTCTATGGGAACACTGAAGCTTTCTTT. Translation: CASSVYGNTEAFF.

V and J are TRBV9 and TRBJ2-1; D tentatively reads TRBD1 or TRBD2 (5 bases each). Germline values: CDR1 SGDLS, CDR2 YYNGEE. This CDR3 is 16 amino acids long. V dropped 3 bases and J dropped 4 bases, with 17 bases sitting between them. CDR3 nucleotide sequence: TGTGCCAGCAGCGAATTACTCAGGGACGGATACAATGAGCAGTTCTTC. It is translated as CASSELLRDGYNEQFF.

To note about this clonotype: This clone may be a read error of a much larger clone one base away. The chain links TRBV29-1 to TRBJ2-3, with D possibly being TRBD1 or TRBD2 (5 bases each). The V gene's germline CDR1 is SQVTM and CDR2 ANQGSEA. The CDR3 runs 14 residues. CDR3 region: CSIDGATSTDTQYF. Here the CDR3 DNA reads TGCAGCATTGACGGGGCTACAAGCACAGATACGCAGTATTTT.

This clonotype was seen at least ten times. The gene calls are TRBV6-2 or TRBV6-3 and TRBJ1-1; D unclear. The germline CDR1 and CDR2 sequences are MNHEY and SVGEGT. V lost 2 bases to trimming and J lost 2 bases, with 12 bases between them. The CDR3 has 15 amino acids. The CDR3 nucleotides read TGTGCCAGCAGTTACAGGCCGTTAAAAAACACTGAAGCTTTCTTT. Its translation: CASSYRPLKNTEAFF.

This clonotype is medium-sized by share. This chain connects TRBV29-1 to TRBJ2-7; 8 nucleotides agree with TRBD2. This CDR3 region has 13 residues. Per germline, CDR1 SQVTM and CDR2 ANQGSEA. V trimming: 5 bases; J trimming: 1 base; junction bases outside the gene matches: 4. CDR3 sequence: CSVREGRSYEQYF. The CDR3 DNA follows: TGCAGCGTTCGGGAGGGCAGATCCTACGAGCAGTACTTC.